Listed below are T cell receptor beta chains from one sample, sequenced in a study of T cells in localized non-small cell lung cancer. Produced via immunoSEQ multiplex PCR; TCRdb's table is partial and in-frame only. The sample has about 24,000 clones, 70% to 90% seen once. The sequencing used PBMCs, collected before any cancer treatment. These receptors were collected from a man aged 40 to 75 with stage II lung adenocarcinoma. The CDR3 runs from the conserved cysteine through the conserved F or W. The D gene is left open where the match is weak. For some rows the clone size is stated as once, few or many, or as a class when expanded; others skip it.

D	J	size	V	DNA	CDR3
NA	TRBJ1-1	NA	TRBV6-1	TGTGCCAGCAGTGAGGCTCCACACACTGAAGCTTTCTTT	CASSEAPHTEAFF
TRBD1	TRBJ1-2	NA	TRBV6-5	TGTGCCAGCAGTTACAGCCCAGGGGGATCTGGCTACACCTTC	CASSYSPGGSGYTF
NA	TRBJ2-5	NA	TRBV2	TGTGCCAGCAGTGGGTGGGGTTTGGAGACCCAGTACTTC	CASSGWGLETQYF
TRBD2	TRBJ2-1	NA	TRBV4-1	TGCGCCAGCAGGGAAGGACTAGCGGACAATGAGCAGTTCTTC	CASREGLADNEQFF
NA	TRBJ2-3	NA	TRBV7-2	TGTGCCAGCACTGTGGACGGTTACACAGATACGCAGTATTTT	CASTVDGYTDTQYF
NA	TRBJ1-6	NA	TRBV28	TGTGCCAGCAGTCCGTACATGAGGGAATCACCCCTCCACTTT	CASSPYMRESPLHF
TRBD2	TRBJ2-1	NA	TRBV5-4	TGTGCCAGCAGCATAACTAGCGGGGGGGCCACCTACAATGAGCAGTTCTTC	CASSITSGGATYNEQFF
NA	TRBJ1-4	NA	TRBV4-3	TGCGCCAGCAGACGCCGGGCAGGGAATGAAAAACTGTTTTTT	CASRRRAGNEKLFF
NA	TRBJ2-1	NA	TRBV23-1	TGCGCCAGCAGTCAATCGTCTACTAGAACCCAAACTGTCTACAATGAGCAGTTCTTC	CASSQSSTRTQTVYNEQFF
TRBD2	TRBJ2-7	NA	TRBV4-1	TGCGCCAGCAGCGATCGGACTAGCGGAAAATACGAGCAGTACTTC	CASSDRTSGKYEQYF
NA	TRBJ1-5	once	TRBV27	TGTGCCAGCAGTTTAGAGCCACGGGGCAATCAGCCCCAGCATTTT	CASSLEPRGNQPQHF
TRBD1	TRBJ2-7	NA	TRBV29-1	TGCAGCGTTGGCCAGGGGGCTTGGGAGCAGTACTTC	CSVGQGAWEQYF
NA	TRBJ1-5	NA	TRBV7-2	TGTGCCAGCAGTCAGGGTTTAAATCAGCCCCAGCATTTT	CASSQGLNQPQHF
NA	TRBJ2-2	NA	TRBV11-2	TGTGCCAGCAGCTTAGGGCCCCGGCGGCACACCGGGGAGCTGTTTTTT	CASSLGPRRHTGELFF
TRBD1	TRBJ1-2	NA	TRBV11-3	TGTGCCAGCAGCTTATTCATCGCCGGGACAGATAAAGCTAACTATGGCTACACCTTC	CASSLFIAGTDKANYGYTF
NA	TRBJ2-5	NA	TRBV6-1	TGTGCCAGCACCCGGACAGTCCAAGAGACCCAGTACTTC	CASTRTVQETQYF
NA	TRBJ1-6	NA	TRBV7-9	TGTGCCAGCACCCGGGCCGGGGGCTTAGATTCACCCCTCCACTTT	CASTRAGGLDSPLHF
NA	TRBJ2-5	NA	TRBV18	TGTGCCAGCTCACCAGGGTCAGGAGAGACCCAGTACTTC	CASSPGSGETQYF
TRBD2	TRBJ2-1	NA	TRBV11-2	TGTGCCAGCGGGAAGAGTAGCGGGGTTAATGAGCAGTTCTTC	CASGKSSGVNEQFF
NA	TRBJ2-1	NA	TRBV2	TGTGCCAGCACTAAGGTATACAATGAGCAGTTCTTC	CASTKVYNEQFF
NA	TRBJ1-2	NA	TRBV30	TGTGCCTGGGGGGGAAGGACACAGGATGGTCGGGGCTACACCTTC	CAWGGRTQDGRGYTF
NA	TRBJ1-4	NA	TRBV27	TGTGCCAGCAGTATCGACAGAGTGGCTAATGAAAAACTGTTTTTT	CASSIDRVANEKLFF
TRBD1	TRBJ2-2	once	TRBV6-6	TGTGCCAGCAGTTACGGGGACAGGGGTACCGGGGAGCTGTTTTTT	CASSYGDRGTGELFF
NA	TRBJ2-7	NA	TRBV7-2	TGTGCCAGCAGCTCCAGCTTGGAGCAGTACTTC	CASSSSLEQYF
NA	TRBJ1-4	NA	TRBV2	TGTGCCAGCAGTGAAGGCACAGGGAGAAATGAAAAACTGTTTTTT	CASSEGTGRNEKLFF
NA	TRBJ2-6	NA	TRBV29-1	TGCAGCGTTGAAGATGCCAGGGCCCCCTCTGGGGCCAACGTCCTGACTTTC	CSVEDARAPSGANVLTF
TRBD1	TRBJ2-7	NA	TRBV18	TGTGCCAGCTCACCAGACCAAGGACAGGGAAGTTCCTCTCGCGAGCAGTACTTC	CASSPDQGQGSSSREQYF
NA	TRBJ2-3	NA	TRBV30	TGTGCCTGGAGTGTAGTAGGGCCAGATACGCAGTATTTT	CAWSVVGPDTQYF
NA	TRBJ1-1	NA	TRBV6-6	TGTGCCAGCAGTTACTTCGATGAAGCTTTCTTT	CASSYFDEAFF
NA	TRBJ1-1	NA	TRBV11-1	TGTGCCAGCAGCTTAGACAGGCACTCTGAAGCTTTCTTT	CASSLDRHSEAFF
NA	TRBJ2-6	NA	TRBV11-3	TGTGCCAGCAAGGGGGTGCCCTCTGGGGCCAACGTCCTGACTTTC	CASKGVPSGANVLTF
NA	TRBJ1-2	NA	TRBV28	TGTGCCAGCAGTCGGATTGAACAGGGAAAAGGTGGCTACACCTTC	CASSRIEQGKGGYTF
NA	TRBJ2-1	NA	TRBV5-1	TGCGCCAGCAGCTTCCCCAGGGGCGGGGGTTCTGGGAGTAATGAGCAGTTCTTC	CASSFPRGGGSGSNEQFF
NA	TRBJ2-7	few	TRBV14	TGTGCCAGCAGCCAAGATATTTTTGGGGCGGAGCAGTACTTC	CASSQDIFGAEQYF
NA	TRBJ1-5	NA	TRBV7-8	TGTGCCAGCAGCTTAAGACCCCGGGACATGGATAGCAATCAGCCCCAGCATTTT	CASSLRPRDMDSNQPQHF
NA	TRBJ2-1	NA	TRBV5-8	TGTGCCAGCAGCCAGGACAGAAGCTCCTACAATGAGCAGTTCTTC	CASSQDRSSYNEQFF
NA	TRBJ1-5	NA	TRBV5-8	TGTGCCAGCAGCTTGGCCATCGTAGGTTATAGCAATCAGCCCCAGCATTTT	CASSLAIVGYSNQPQHF
TRBD1	TRBJ2-2	NA	TRBV18	TGTGCCAGCTCACGCCCCGGGACAGAAGGCACCGGGGAGCTGTTTTTT	CASSRPGTEGTGELFF
NA	TRBJ1-1	NA	TRBV7-3	TGTGCCAGCCCAGGACATCCCCAGGCTTTCTTT	CASPGHPQAFF